This is a list of T cell receptor beta chains from one sample in a study of blood T cell repertoires in COVID-19. Data came from immunoSEQ multiplex PCR; TCRdb stores just in-frame clones and leaves some out. The sample has about 300,000 clones; approximately 85% are singletons. What was sequenced was peripheral blood. The receptors were sampled from a human donor in a cohort sampled during active COVID-19. CDR3s include the opening cysteine and the closing phenylalanine or tryptophan. Fields, in order: D gene, J gene, V gene, clone size, CDR3 protein, CDR3 DNA. A D gene is named only where the DNA matches it firmly. Where a row states a size, it is once, few, many or the class of an expanded clone; other rows omit it.

D: TRBD1; J: TRBJ2-7; V: TRBV11-1; size: -; CDR3: CASSLDRGAYEQYF; DNA: TGTGCCAGCAGCTTGGACAGGGGAGCCTACGAGCAGTACTTC
D: TRBD2; J: TRBJ2-1; V: TRBV7-2; size: -; CDR3: CASSPPGLADSWVFF; DNA: TGTGCCAGCAGCCCACCGGGACTAGCGGACTCCTGGGTGTTCTTC
D: -; J: TRBJ1-1; V: TRBV2; size: -; CDR3: CASSQVGGLGTEAFF; DNA: TGTGCCAGCAGCCAGGTCGGGGGGCTCGGCACTGAAGCTTTCTTT
D: TRBD1; J: TRBJ1-4; V: TRBV28; size: -; CDR3: CASPSSGVGTGGTNEKLFF; DNA: TGTGCCAGCCCCAGTTCGGGGGTTGGGACAGGGGGGACTAATGAAAAACTGTTTTTT
D: TRBD1; J: TRBJ1-6; V: TRBV18; size: -; CDR3: CASSAPNESGGNNSPLHF; DNA: TGTGCCAGCTCAGCTCCTAACGAGTCAGGGGGCAACAATTCACCCCTCCACTTT
D: TRBD2; J: TRBJ2-1; V: TRBV7-9; size: -; CDR3: CASSVSGTSGYNEQFF; DNA: TGTGCCAGCAGCGTTTCCGGGACTAGCGGTTACAATGAGCAGTTCTTC
D: -; J: TRBJ2-1; V: TRBV19; size: -; CDR3: CASSINWRQVYNEQFF; DNA: TGTGCCAGTAGTATAAACTGGAGACAGGTGTACAATGAGCAGTTCTTC
D: -; J: TRBJ2-7; V: TRBV9; size: -; CDR3: CASSVGQSSYEQYF; DNA: TGTGCCAGCAGCGTAGGACAGAGCTCCTACGAGCAGTACTTC
D: TRBD2; J: TRBJ2-5; V: TRBV10-3; size: -; CDR3: CAISEPSDLAGDETQYF; DNA: TGTGCCATCAGTGAACCCTCAGACCTAGCGGGAGATGAGACCCAGTACTTC
D: -; J: TRBJ2-1; V: TRBV14; size: -; CDR3: CASSNEVSSYNEQFF; DNA: TGTGCCAGCAGTAACGAGGTGAGCTCCTACAATGAGCAGTTCTTC
D: TRBD1; J: TRBJ1-5; V: TRBV7-9; size: few; CDR3: CASSLDRSNQPQHF; DNA: TGTGCCAGCAGCCTGGACAGGAGCAATCAGCCCCAGCATTTT
D: TRBD1; J: TRBJ2-2; V: TRBV9; size: few; CDR3: CASSGTGGTGELFF; DNA: TGTGCCAGCAGCGGGACAGGGGGCACCGGGGAGCTGTTTTTT
D: -; J: TRBJ1-3; V: TRBV7-6; size: -; CDR3: CASSLSQQGGGNTIYF; DNA: TGTGCCAGCAGCTTAAGTCAACAAGGAGGGGGAAACACCATATATTTT
D: -; J: TRBJ2-1; V: TRBV7-2; size: -; CDR3: CASSPTRVWDNEQFF; DNA: TGTGCCAGCAGCCCGACTAGAGTCTGGGACAATGAGCAGTTCTTC
D: TRBD2; J: TRBJ2-3; V: TRBV9; size: -; CDR3: CASSPGLAGGLADTQYF; DNA: TGTGCCAGCAGCCCCGGACTAGCGGGAGGCCTCGCAGATACGCAGTATTTT
D: TRBD1; J: TRBJ2-1; V: TRBV11-3; size: -; CDR3: CASSRAGGEGKVNEQFF; DNA: TGTGCCAGCAGCCGCGCAGGGGGCGAGGGCAAGGTGAATGAGCAGTTCTTC
D: -; J: TRBJ1-4; V: TRBV6-6; size: -; CDR3: CASNPSGGATNEKLFF; DNA: TGTGCCAGCAACCCATCGGGGGGTGCAACTAATGAAAAACTGTTTTTT
D: TRBD1; J: TRBJ1-1; V: TRBV6-5; size: -; CDR3: CASSLSPGQGAGAFF; DNA: TGTGCCAGCAGTCTATCTCCGGGACAGGGGGCAGGAGCTTTCTTT
D: TRBD1; J: TRBJ2-2; V: TRBV27; size: -; CDR3: CASGLLGQGKGTGELFF; DNA: TGTGCCAGTGGTTTATTAGGACAGGGGAAAGGGACCGGGGAGCTGTTTTTT
D: -; J: TRBJ1-2; V: TRBV7-9; size: -; CDR3: CASSSQPGSSGYTF; DNA: TGTGCCAGCAGCTCCCAACCCGGGAGTTCCGGCTACACCTTC
D: -; J: TRBJ1-2; V: TRBV3-1/TRBV3-2; size: once; CDR3: CASSLRPGGGYTF; DNA: TGTGCCAGCAGCCTTCGCCCCGGCGGTGGCTACACCTTC
D: -; J: TRBJ2-3; V: TRBV7-2; size: -; CDR3: CASSYQRNTDTQYF; DNA: TGTGCCAGCAGCTACCAGCGGAACACAGATACGCAGTATTTT
D: -; J: TRBJ1-3; V: TRBV19; size: -; CDR3: CASSTTTQGSGNTIYF; DNA: TGTGCCAGTAGTACAACAACACAGGGATCCGGAAACACCATATATTTT
D: TRBD2; J: TRBJ2-3; V: TRBV7-2; size: -; CDR3: CASSFPLAGSTDTQYF; DNA: TGTGCCAGCAGCTTCCCACTAGCGGGGAGCACAGATACGCAGTATTTT
D: TRBD2; J: TRBJ2-3; V: TRBV11-2; size: -; CDR3: CASSPPGTRRDTQYF; DNA: TGTGCCAGCAGCCCACCGGGGACTAGGAGGGATACGCAGTATTTT
D: -; J: TRBJ1-5; V: TRBV7-2; size: -; CDR3: CASSTDLQGGRPQHF; DNA: TGTGCCAGCAGCACCGATCTGCAGGGAGGGAGGCCCCAGCATTTT
D: -; J: TRBJ2-3; V: TRBV29-1; size: -; CDR3: CSVEDQTDTQYF; DNA: TGCAGCGTTGAAGATCAAACAGATACGCAGTATTTT
D: TRBD1; J: TRBJ1-2; V: TRBV6-1; size: -; CDR3: CASSEWGQGVARGYTF; DNA: TGTGCCAGCAGTGAATGGGGTCAGGGGGTAGCTAGGGGCTACACCTTC
D: -; J: TRBJ1-3; V: TRBV10-3; size: -; CDR3: CAISSPDRPESGNTIYF; DNA: TGTGCCATCAGTTCTCCTGACAGACCCGAATCTGGAAACACCATATATTTT
D: -; J: TRBJ2-6; V: TRBV5-4; size: once; CDR3: CASSFLDSGANVLTF; DNA: TGTGCCAGCAGCTTTTTAGACTCTGGGGCCAACGTCCTGACTTTC
D: -; J: TRBJ2-1; V: TRBV5-1; size: -; CDR3: CASSLATTGSYNEQFF; DNA: TGCGCCAGCAGCTTGGCGACTACGGGCTCCTACAATGAGCAGTTCTTC
D: -; J: TRBJ2-2; V: TRBV28; size: -; CDR3: CASSLFGGTGELFF; DNA: TGTGCCAGCAGTTTATTTGGGGGGACCGGGGAGCTGTTTTTT
D: -; J: TRBJ1-4; V: TRBV28; size: -; CDR3: CASSLRGGPEKLFF; DNA: TGTGCCAGCAGCCTCCGTGGGGGCCCCGAAAAACTGTTTTTT
D: -; J: TRBJ1-5; V: TRBV6-2/TRBV6-3; size: -; CDR3: CASSYGSTVNQPQHF; DNA: TGTGCCAGCAGTTACGGGTCGACAGTCAATCAGCCCCAGCATTTT
D: -; J: TRBJ2-1; V: TRBV18; size: once; CDR3: CASSPGPPLKDEQFF; DNA: TGTGCCAGCTCACCCGGCCCCCCACTAAAGGATGAGCAGTTCTTC